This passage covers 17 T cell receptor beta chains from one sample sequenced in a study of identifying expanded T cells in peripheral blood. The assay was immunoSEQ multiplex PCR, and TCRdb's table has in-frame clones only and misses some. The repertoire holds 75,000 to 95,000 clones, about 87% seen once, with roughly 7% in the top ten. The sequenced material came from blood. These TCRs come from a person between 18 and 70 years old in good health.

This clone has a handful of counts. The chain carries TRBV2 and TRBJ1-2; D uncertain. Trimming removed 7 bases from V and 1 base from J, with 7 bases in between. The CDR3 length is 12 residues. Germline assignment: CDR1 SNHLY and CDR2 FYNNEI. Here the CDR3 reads CASKGLNYGYTF. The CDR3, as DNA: TGTGCCAGCAAAGGCCTTAACTATGGCTACACCTTC.

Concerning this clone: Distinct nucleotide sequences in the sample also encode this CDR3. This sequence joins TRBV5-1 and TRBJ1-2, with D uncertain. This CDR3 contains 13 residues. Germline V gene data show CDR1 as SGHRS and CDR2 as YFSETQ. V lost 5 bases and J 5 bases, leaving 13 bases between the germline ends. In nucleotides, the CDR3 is TGCGCCAGCAGTTCTGACGGGATTTATGGCTACACCTTC. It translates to CASSSDGIYGYTF.

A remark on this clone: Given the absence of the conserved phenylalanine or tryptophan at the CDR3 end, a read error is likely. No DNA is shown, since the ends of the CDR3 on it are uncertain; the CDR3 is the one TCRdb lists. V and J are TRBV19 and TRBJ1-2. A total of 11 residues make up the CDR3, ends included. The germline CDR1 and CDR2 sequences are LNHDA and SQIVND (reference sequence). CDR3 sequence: CASSIGPWGGT.

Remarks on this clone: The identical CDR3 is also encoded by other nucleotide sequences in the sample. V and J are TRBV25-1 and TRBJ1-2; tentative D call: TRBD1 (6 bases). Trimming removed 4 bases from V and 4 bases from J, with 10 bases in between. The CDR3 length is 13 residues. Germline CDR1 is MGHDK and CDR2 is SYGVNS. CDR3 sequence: CASSVQGTYGYTF. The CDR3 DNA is TGTGCCAGCAGTGTACAGGGAACCTATGGCTACACCTTC.

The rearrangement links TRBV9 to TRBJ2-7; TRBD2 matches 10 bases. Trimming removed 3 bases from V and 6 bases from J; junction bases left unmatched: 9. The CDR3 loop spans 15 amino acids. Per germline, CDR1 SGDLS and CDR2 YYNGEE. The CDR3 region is CASSAVAGGGVEQYF. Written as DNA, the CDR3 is TGTGCCAGCAGCGCTGTAGCGGGAGGAGGGGTCGAGCAGTACTTC.

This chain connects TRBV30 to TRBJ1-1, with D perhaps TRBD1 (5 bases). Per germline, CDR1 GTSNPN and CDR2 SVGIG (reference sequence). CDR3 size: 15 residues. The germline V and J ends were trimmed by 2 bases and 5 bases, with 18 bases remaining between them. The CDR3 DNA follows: TGTGCCTGGAGTCCGGGACGATTCTCTCCAACTGAAGCTTTCTTT. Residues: CAWSPGRFSPTEAFF. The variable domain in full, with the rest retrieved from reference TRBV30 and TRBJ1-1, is SQTIHQWPATLVQPVGSPLSLECTVEGTSNPNLYWYRQAAGRGLQLLFYSVGIGQISSEVPQNLSASRPQDRQFILSSKKLLLSDSGFYLCAWSPGRFSPTEAFFGQGTRLTVV.

The CDR3 reads CASSPTLDSGNTIYF. In nucleotides, the CDR3 is TGTGCCAGCAGCCCCACTCTTGACTCTGGAAACACCATATATTTT. The chain uses TRBV9 and TRBJ1-3; D gene uncertain. V lost 4 bases and J 0 bases, leaving 11 bases between the germline ends. The V gene's germline CDR1 is SGDLS and CDR2 YYNGEE. The CDR3 sequence is 15 residues long.

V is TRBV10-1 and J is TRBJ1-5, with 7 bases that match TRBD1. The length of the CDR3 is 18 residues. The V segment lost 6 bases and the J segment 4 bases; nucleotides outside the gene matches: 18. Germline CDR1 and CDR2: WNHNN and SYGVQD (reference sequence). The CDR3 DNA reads TGCGCCAGCAGAGGAAAAGGGACAGAGCCCAAGAGAAATCAGCCCCAGCATTTT. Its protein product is CASRGKGTEPKRNQPQHF.

The CDR3 here is CATYRGSDTEAFF. CDR3 sequence (DNA): TGTGCCACCTACAGGGGCTCTGACACTGAAGCTTTCTTT. The rearrangement joins TRBV19 to TRBJ1-1, with TRBD1 matching 7 bases. This CDR3 spans 13 amino acids. V lost 10 bases and J lost 3; bases outside the gene matches: 8. From germline, CDR1 is LNHDA and CDR2 SQIVND (reference sequence).

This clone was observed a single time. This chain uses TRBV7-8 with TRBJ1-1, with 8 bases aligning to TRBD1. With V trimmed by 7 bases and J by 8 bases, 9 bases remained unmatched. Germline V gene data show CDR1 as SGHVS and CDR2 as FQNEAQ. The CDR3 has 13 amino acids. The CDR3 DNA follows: TGTGCCAGCACTATAGCCGGACAGGGCGAAGCTTTCTTT. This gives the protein CASTIAGQGEAFF.

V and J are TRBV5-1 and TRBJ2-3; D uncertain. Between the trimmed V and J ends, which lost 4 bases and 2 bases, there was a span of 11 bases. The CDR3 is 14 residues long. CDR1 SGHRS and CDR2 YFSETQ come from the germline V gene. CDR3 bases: TGCGCCAGCAGCGCCCCTGGATACACAGATACGCAGTATTTT. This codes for CASSAPGYTDTQYF.

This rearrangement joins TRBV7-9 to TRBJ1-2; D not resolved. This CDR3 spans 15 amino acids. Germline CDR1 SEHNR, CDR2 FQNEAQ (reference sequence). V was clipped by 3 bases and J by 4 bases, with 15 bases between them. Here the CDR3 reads CASSFNNPEGYGYTF. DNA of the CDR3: TGTGCCAGCAGCTTTAACAACCCCGAGGGCTATGGCTACACCTTC.

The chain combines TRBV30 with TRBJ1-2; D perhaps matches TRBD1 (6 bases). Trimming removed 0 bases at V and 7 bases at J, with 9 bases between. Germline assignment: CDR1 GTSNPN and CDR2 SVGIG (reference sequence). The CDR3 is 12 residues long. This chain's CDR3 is CAWSVGGPGYTF. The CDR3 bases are TGTGCCTGGAGTGTAGGGGGTCCTGGCTACACCTTC.

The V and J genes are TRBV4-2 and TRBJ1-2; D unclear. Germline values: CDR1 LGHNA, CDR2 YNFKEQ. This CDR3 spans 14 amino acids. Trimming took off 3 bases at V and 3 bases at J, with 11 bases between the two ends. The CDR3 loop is CASSHASADYGYTF. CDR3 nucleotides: TGTGCCAGCAGCCATGCCTCCGCAGACTATGGCTACACCTTC.

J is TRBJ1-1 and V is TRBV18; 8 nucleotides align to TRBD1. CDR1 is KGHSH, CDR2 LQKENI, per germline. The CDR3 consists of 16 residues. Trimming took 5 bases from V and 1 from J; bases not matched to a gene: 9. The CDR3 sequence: CASSASPGTGNTEAFF. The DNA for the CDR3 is TGTGCCAGCTCAGCCTCTCCCGGGACAGGGAACACTGAAGCTTTCTTT.

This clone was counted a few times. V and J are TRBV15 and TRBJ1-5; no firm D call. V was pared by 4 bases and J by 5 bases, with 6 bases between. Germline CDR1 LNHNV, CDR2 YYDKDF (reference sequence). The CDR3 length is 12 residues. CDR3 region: CATSKRDQPQHF. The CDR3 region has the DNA TGTGCCACCAGCAAGCGGGATCAGCCCCAGCATTTT.

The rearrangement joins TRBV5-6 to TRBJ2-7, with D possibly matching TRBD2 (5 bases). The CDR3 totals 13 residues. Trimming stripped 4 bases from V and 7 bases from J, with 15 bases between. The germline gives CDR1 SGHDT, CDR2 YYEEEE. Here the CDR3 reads CASSPLPGWEQYF. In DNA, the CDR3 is TGTGCCAGCAGCCCCCTACCGGGGTGGGAGCAGTACTTC. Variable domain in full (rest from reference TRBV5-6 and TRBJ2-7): DAGVTQSPTHLIKTRGQQVTLRCSPKSGHDTVSWYQQALGQGPQFIFQYYEEEERQRGNFPDRFSGHQFPNYSSELNVNALLLGDSALYLCASSPLPGWEQYFGPGTRLTVT.